This T cell receptor beta chain is drawn from a study of identical twins. MiXCR, applied by TCRdb to the 5' RACE reads, yields one record per CDR3 protein. This table holds 600,000 to 850,000 distinct CDR3 sequences, about 20% found once. Germline V gene lookup returns CDR1 MNHEY and CDR2 SVGEGT. Trimming shortened V by 7 bases and J by 8 bases, and 17 bases separated the two germline ends. The CDR3 runs 13 residues. This sample was shared with a second study, whose subject was T cells expressing NK-cell markers.

V usage is TRBV6-2 or TRBV6-3 and J usage is TRBJ1-2; possible D gene TRBD1, 5 bases. What was sequenced was PBMCs. This sequence originates from a woman aged 18-29 years in good health. The DNA for the CDR3 is TGTGCCAGCACCTTGGGAGACAGTCGAGGCTACACCTTC. This gives the protein CASTLGDSRGYTF.